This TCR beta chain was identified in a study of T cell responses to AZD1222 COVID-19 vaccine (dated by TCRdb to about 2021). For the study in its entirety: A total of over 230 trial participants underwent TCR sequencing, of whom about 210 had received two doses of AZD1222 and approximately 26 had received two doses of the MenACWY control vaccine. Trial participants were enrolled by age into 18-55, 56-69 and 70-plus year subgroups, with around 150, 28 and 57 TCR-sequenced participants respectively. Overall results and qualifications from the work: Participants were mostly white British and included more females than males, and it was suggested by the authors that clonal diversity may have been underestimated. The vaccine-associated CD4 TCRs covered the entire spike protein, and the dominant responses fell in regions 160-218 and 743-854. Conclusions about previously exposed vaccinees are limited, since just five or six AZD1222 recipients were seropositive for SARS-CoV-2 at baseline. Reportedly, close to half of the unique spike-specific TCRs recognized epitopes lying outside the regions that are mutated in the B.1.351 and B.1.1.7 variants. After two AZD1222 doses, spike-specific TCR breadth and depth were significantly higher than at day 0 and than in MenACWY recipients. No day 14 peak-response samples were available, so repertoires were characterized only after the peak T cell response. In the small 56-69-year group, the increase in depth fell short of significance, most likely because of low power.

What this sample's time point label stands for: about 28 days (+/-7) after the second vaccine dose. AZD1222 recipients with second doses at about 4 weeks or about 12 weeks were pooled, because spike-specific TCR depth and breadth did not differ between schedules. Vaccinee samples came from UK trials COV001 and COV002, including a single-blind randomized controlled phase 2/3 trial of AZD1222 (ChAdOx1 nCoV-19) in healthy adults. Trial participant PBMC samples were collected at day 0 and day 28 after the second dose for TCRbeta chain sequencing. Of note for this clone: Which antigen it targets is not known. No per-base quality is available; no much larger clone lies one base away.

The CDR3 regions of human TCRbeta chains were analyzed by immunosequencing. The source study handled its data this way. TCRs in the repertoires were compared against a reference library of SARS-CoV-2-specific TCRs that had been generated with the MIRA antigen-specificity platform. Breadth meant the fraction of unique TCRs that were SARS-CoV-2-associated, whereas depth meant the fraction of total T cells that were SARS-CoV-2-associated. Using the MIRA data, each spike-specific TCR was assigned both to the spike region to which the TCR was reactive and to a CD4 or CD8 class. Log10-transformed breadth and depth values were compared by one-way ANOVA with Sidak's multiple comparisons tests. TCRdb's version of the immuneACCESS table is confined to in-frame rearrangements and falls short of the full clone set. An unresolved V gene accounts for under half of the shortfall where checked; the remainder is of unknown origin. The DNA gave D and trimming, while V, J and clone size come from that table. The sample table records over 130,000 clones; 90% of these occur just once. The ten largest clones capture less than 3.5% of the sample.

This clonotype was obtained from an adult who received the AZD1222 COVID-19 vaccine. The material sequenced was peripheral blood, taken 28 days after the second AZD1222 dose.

This receptor has the CDR3 CASTMSSGNQPQHF. The nucleotide sequence reads TGTGCCAGCACCATGAGCTCTGGCAATCAGCCCCAGCATTTT. Here the chain combines TRBV5-5 and TRBJ1-5; the D segment cannot be called with confidence. Trimming removed 6 bases from V and 2 bases from J, leaving 12 bases between the germline ends. Based on the germline V gene (reference sequence), the CDR1 and CDR2 sequences are SGHKS and YYEKEE. The CDR3 has 14 amino acids, counting the end cysteine and phenylalanine. The sequence is cut down to CDR3 DNA, 42 bases in frame from base 1.